What follows are 7 T cell receptor beta chains derived from one specimen sequenced in a study of cytomegalovirus exposure and HLA in healthy donors. 60 Vbeta and 13 Jbeta primers were used in PCR. The protocol was immunoSEQ multiplex PCR, while the TCRdb copy is restricted to in-frame clones and leaves out a portion. The sample consists of under 90,000 clones, 75% of them appearing once. The sample taken for sequencing was PBMCs. These receptors were obtained from a man aged 40-50 years in good health and CMV-seronegative.

This chain links TRBV28 with TRBJ2-7, with 7 bases lining up with TRBD2. The trim removed 3 bases at V and 5 bases at J, leaving 10 bases unmatched. This CDR3 region has 15 residues. Germline V gene lookup returns CDR1 MDHEN and CDR2 SYDVKM. CDR3 DNA: TGTGCCAGCAGTTTTCGAGGCGGGAGCAGCGACGAGCAGTACTTC. Encoded protein: CASSFRGGSSDEQYF. The full variable domain, rest sourced from reference TRBV28 and TRBJ2-7, is DVKVTQSSRYLVKRTGEKVFLECVQDMDHENMFWYRQDPGLGLRLIYFSYDVKMKEKGDIPEGYSVSREKKERFSLILESASTNQTSMYLCASSFRGGSSDEQYFGPGTRLTVT.

This chain links TRBV7-2 with TRBJ2-5; 8 bases map to TRBD2. The germline V gene has CDR1 SGHTA and CDR2 FQGNSA. The CDR3 is 16 residues long. V lost 4 bases and J lost 4; bases outside the gene matches: 11. The CDR3 loop is CASSSPVGGAGETQYF. CDR3 coding DNA: TGTGCCAGCAGCTCACCCGTCGGGGGGGCCGGAGAGACCCAGTACTTC.

J is TRBJ1-2 and V is TRBV7-9; D is possibly TRBD1 (6 bases). This CDR3 comprises 15 residues. CDR1 SEHNR and CDR2 FQNEAQ come from the germline V gene (reference sequence). V was trimmed by 4 bases and J by 1 base, leaving 13 bases between them. DNA for the CDR3: TGTGCCAGCAGCTCAGGGGCGTCGGTTAACTATGGCTACACCTTC. This gives the protein CASSSGASVNYGYTF.

The chain has TRBV7-6 and TRBJ1-6; maybe TRBD1 (6 bases). Per germline, CDR1 SGHVS and CDR2 FNYEAQ. The CDR3 is 15 amino acids. The V and J ends lost 1 base and 4 bases respectively, with 8 bases between them. CDR3 nucleotide sequence: TGTGCCAGCAGCTTAGACAGGGAATATAATTCACCCCTCCACTTT. Protein: CASSLDREYNSPLHF.

This clone was detected only once. The rearrangement joins TRBV19 to TRBJ1-1; D not resolved. Trimming cost V 1 base and J 1 base, with 13 bases left between them. Germline values: CDR1 LNHDA, CDR2 SQIVND (reference sequence). This CDR3 is built from 16 residues. In DNA, the CDR3 is TGTGCCAGTAGTATAGGAGGGTCGGCTGCGAACACTGAAGCTTTCTTT. Amino acids: CASSIGGSAANTEAFF.

The chain has TRBV11-3 and TRBJ1-1; possible D gene TRBD1, 5 bases. Looked up from germline, CDR1 is SGHNT and CDR2 is YENEEA. The CDR3 covers 16 residues. V was trimmed by 8 bases and J by 0 bases, leaving 19 bases between them. This chain's CDR3 is CASRGGGTRMNTEAFF. In DNA form, the CDR3 reads TGTGCCAGCCGCGGCGGAGGGACTAGGATGAACACTGAAGCTTTCTTT.

This sequence joins TRBV29-1 and TRBJ2-7; D gene uncertain. This CDR3 spans 12 amino acids. Germline V gene data show CDR1 as SQVTM and CDR2 as ANQGSEA. V was clipped by 7 bases and J by 0 bases, with 10 bases between them. CDR3 loop: CSGTGSSYEQYF. The CDR3 coding sequence is TGCAGCGGTACGGGTAGCTCCTACGAGCAGTACTTC.